This T cell receptor beta chain was captured by sequencing in a study of blood T cell repertoires in COVID-19. V lost 3 bases, J lost 0 bases, and 12 bases lay in between. The CDR3 spans 15 residues. CDR1 and CDR2 (germline): SGHAT, FQNNGV. Per the original data handling: Amplified reference gene primers provided the basis for estimating nucleated cell counts. Clones were read by immunoSEQ multiplex PCR, and TCRdb kept only the in-frame ones, dropping some. The V and J calls and the clone size are those of that table, but D and trimming were determined from the DNA. Found here are 140,000 to 150,000 clones, over 80% of them singletons; the top ten hold less than 2%.

Sequencing was done on a sample of peripheral blood. This sequence originates from a woman in her forties or fifties with acute or convalescent COVID-19. This rearrangement joins TRBV11-2 to TRBJ2-7, with D possibly TRBD1 on 5 matching bases. Here the CDR3 reads CASSFHRTNSYEQYF. The CDR3 nucleotides are TGTGCCAGCAGCTTCCACAGGACCAACTCCTACGAGCAGTACTTC.